This TCR beta chain was found in a study of blood T cell repertoires in COVID-19. Only in-frame clones appear in the TCRdb table, and some are missing; sequencing was by immunoSEQ multiplex PCR. The data contain under 200,000 clones, 80% of them seen just once; the ten biggest clones take up approximately 3.6%. With 1 base removed from V and 0 bases from J, the gap between germline ends came to 7 bases. Per germline, CDR1 LNHNV and CDR2 YYDKDF (reference sequence). This CDR3 contains 15 residues. The genes are TRBV15 and TRBJ2-1; D is unclear. Sequenced input: PBMCs or T cells enriched from blood (not recorded which). This clonotype was obtained from an older woman who had recovered from COVID-19. Here the CDR3 DNA reads TGTGCCACCAGCAGAGTCGGGTCCTCCTACAATGAGCAGTTCTTC. It encodes CATSRVGSSYNEQFF. The whole variable domain, filled in from reference TRBV15 and TRBJ2-1, reads DAMVIQNPRYQVTQFGKPVTLSCSQTLNHNVMYWYQQKSSQAPKLLFHYYDKDFNNEADTPDNFQSRRPNTSFCFLDIRSPGLGDTAMYLCATSRVGSSYNEQFFGPGTRLTVL.